These 32 T cell receptor beta chains originate from one sample sequenced in a study of shared clonotypes between healthy human individuals. The data were produced by immunoSEQ multiplex PCR, yet TCRdb's version contains in-frame clones alone and is incomplete. This table holds approximately 980,000 clones, approximately 80% found once. Material for sequencing was memory CD4+ T cells sorted from blood. Subset given: CD45RA-negative fraction. Receptor source: a man aged 18 to 29 in good health.

This clone has only a few counts. The V call is TRBV7-9, the J call TRBJ2-3; TRBD1 matches 8 bases. The CDR3 has 16 amino acids. Germline loops: CDR1 SEHNR, CDR2 FQNEAQ (reference sequence). Unmatched junction bases numbered 5, after V lost 1 base and J lost 2 bases. CDR3 protein: CASSLGTGGFTDTQYF. As DNA, the CDR3 is TGTGCCAGCAGCTTAGGCACAGGGGGTTTCACAGATACGCAGTATTTT.

The V gene is TRBV27, the J gene TRBJ1-2; 12 bases agree with TRBD1. In germline, CDR1 is MNHEY, CDR2 SMNVEV (reference sequence). The junction had 5 bases not matched to a gene; V was cut back by 5 bases and J by 4 bases. This CDR3 has 15 residues. CDR3 sequence: CASSPGTGGAYGYTF. The CDR3 DNA sequence: TGTGCCAGCAGTCCTGGGACAGGGGGCGCCTATGGCTACACCTTC.

V usage is TRBV14 and J usage is TRBJ2-7; tentative D call: TRBD2 (8 bases). There are 19 residues in the CDR3. V lost 2 bases and J lost 2, with 25 bases in between. CDR1 is SGHDN and CDR2 is FVKESK in the germline V gene. DNA for the CDR3: TGTGCCAGCAGCCAATACCATACAGGGGCGGCTAGCGGGCCCTACGAGCAGTACTTC. It encodes CASSQYHTGAASGPYEQYF.

A few counts support this clone. J is TRBJ2-6 and V is TRBV5-4; possibly TRBD1 or TRBD2 for D (5 bases each). The CDR3 sequence is 15 residues long. Trimming left V 4 bases short and J 0 bases short, with 8 bases between. From germline, CDR1 is SGHNT and CDR2 YYREEE (reference sequence). The CDR3 loop is CASSRDLSGANVLTF. The CDR3 DNA reads as TGTGCCAGCAGCCGGGACCTCTCTGGGGCCAACGTCCTGACTTTC.

The rearrangement uses TRBV7-2 and TRBJ2-3, with TRBD2 matching 8 bases. Trimming removed 5 bases from V and 10 bases from J; junction bases left unmatched: 11. This CDR3 contains 14 residues. Germline CDR1 and CDR2: SGHTA and FQGNSA. The DNA of the CDR3 is TGTGCCAGCAGCATGGGACTAGTGGGGTATTCGCAGTATTTT. Amino acid sequence: CASSMGLVGYSQYF.

The V gene is TRBV13, the J gene TRBJ1-2, with D perhaps matching TRBD1 (6 bases). Germline CDR1 PRHDT, CDR2 FYEKMQ (reference sequence). The CDR3 consists of 15 residues. Trimming removed 1 base at V and 2 bases at J, with 11 bases between. CDR3 region: CASSLAHTGNYGYTF. CDR3 nucleotide sequence: TGTGCCAGCAGCTTAGCACACACAGGGAACTATGGCTACACCTTC.

About this clone: One end of the junction is discordant with germline, which a read error may explain. The gene calls are TRBV6-1 and TRBJ2-4, with 7 bases aligning to TRBD1. CDR1 MNHNS and CDR2 SASEGT come from the germline V gene. The CDR3 runs to 15 residues. This chain's CDR3 is CASREGTAAKNIQYF. CDR3 DNA sequence: TGTGCCAGCAGGGAAGGGACAGCAGCCAAAAACATTCAGTACTTC.

The V call is TRBV14, the J call TRBJ2-7, with D uncertain. The ends were cut back, 0 bases at V and 6 bases at J, with 12 bases in the middle. The germline V gene encodes CDR1 SGHDN and CDR2 FVKESK. The CDR3 runs 14 residues. The CDR3 DNA follows: TGTGCCAGCAGCCAAGACCGGGCGCGAGGCGAGCAGTACTTC. This codes for CASSQDRARGEQYF.

In its sample, this clone was seen many times. Additional DNA sequences in this sample encode the identical CDR3. V and J are TRBV2 and TRBJ2-2; the match to TRBD2 covers 9 bases. V lost 2 bases and J lost 5; bases outside the gene matches: 3. The CDR3 totals 15 residues. Germline CDR1 SNHLY, CDR2 FYNNEI. In nucleotides, the CDR3 is TGTGCCAGCAGTGAAACAGCGGGGGGAACCGGGGAGCTGTTTTTT. This gives the protein CASSETAGGTGELFF.

This rearrangement joins TRBV19 to TRBJ1-2, with 11 positions matching TRBD1. V was clipped by 6 bases and J by 5 bases; unmatched bases: 2. Germline V gene data show CDR1 as LNHDA and CDR2 as SQIVND (reference sequence). The CDR3 spans 13 residues. CDR3: CASRGTGGYGYTF. CDR3 DNA sequence: TGTGCCAGTAGAGGGACAGGGGGTTATGGCTACACCTTC.

This clone was observed a handful of times. The V gene is TRBV6-1, the J gene TRBJ1-2, with a possible D match to TRBD1 (5 bases). There are 15 residues in the CDR3. Looked up from germline, CDR1 is MNHNS and CDR2 is SASEGT. The V end lost 2 bases, the J end lost 2 bases, and 12 bases lay between the germline ends. CDR3 DNA: TGTGCCAGCAGTGAAAGTCTGGGGGTGAACTATGGCTACACCTTC. Protein product: CASSESLGVNYGYTF.

The V and J genes are TRBV5-1 and TRBJ2-5, with 9 bases identical to TRBD1. The V gene end was trimmed by 2 bases and the J gene end by 4 bases; junction bases not matched to a gene: 3. Germline V lookup: CDR1 SGHRS, CDR2 YFSETQ. CDR3 length: 14 amino acids. CDR3 protein: CASSLGTGIETQYF. CDR3 DNA sequence: TGCGCCAGCAGCTTAGGGACAGGGATAGAGACCCAGTACTTC.

The chain is built from TRBV30 and TRBJ2-4; D remains unclear. Germline CDR1 reads GTSNPN; CDR2 reads SVGIG (reference sequence). The CDR3 has 16 residues. V dropped 3 bases and J dropped 0 bases, with 15 bases sitting between them. The CDR3 DNA sequence: TGTGCCTGGAGGGAACCTGGATCACTAGCCAAAAACATTCAGTACTTC. Its protein product is CAWREPGSLAKNIQYF. Complete variable domain (other parts from reference TRBV30 and TRBJ2-4): SQTIHQWPATLVQPVGSPLSLECTVEGTSNPNLYWYRQAAGRGLQLLFYSVGIGQISSEVPQNLSASRPQDRQFILSSKKLLLSDSGFYLCAWREPGSLAKNIQYFGAGTRLSVL.

This clone was picked up one time. This rearrangement joins TRBV4-1 to TRBJ1-2; D unresolved. The CDR3 contains 18 residues. Per germline, CDR1 MGHRA and CDR2 YSYEKL. Trimming pared 0 bases from V and 0 bases from J, leaving 17 bases between. In DNA form, the CDR3 reads TGCGCCAGCAGCCAAGAAAGGCAGACCATAGGGACTAACTATGGCTACACCTTC. Protein product: CASSQERQTIGTNYGYTF.

CDR3: CASSPYVGNEQFF. The CDR3 DNA sequence: TGTGCCAGCAGCCCCTACGTCGGGAATGAGCAGTTCTTC. The chain employs TRBV7-2 and TRBJ2-1, with D unresolved. The CDR3 sequence is 13 residues long. Per germline, CDR1 SGHTA and CDR2 FQGNSA. V was trimmed by 5 bases and J by 7 bases, leaving 12 bases between them.

The rearrangement links TRBV2 to TRBJ1-1, with D hard to call. Trimming left V 7 bases short and J 2 bases short, with 11 bases between. Germline assignment: CDR1 SNHLY and CDR2 FYNNEI. There are 13 residues in the CDR3. The CDR3 sequence is CASISRTNTEAFF. The CDR3 bases are TGTGCCAGCATCTCCCGAACAAACACTGAAGCTTTCTTT.

The V call is TRBV6-5, the J call TRBJ2-7, with a weak D call TRBD2 (7 bases). The CDR3 covers 14 residues. Trimming removed 2 bases at V and 2 bases at J, with 10 bases between. Germline lookup yields CDR1 MNHEY and CDR2 SVGAGI. The DNA for the CDR3 is TGTGCCAGCAGTTACGGCGGGGGCCCCTACGAGCAGTACTTC. Translating gives CASSYGGGPYEQYF.

The V and J genes are TRBV6-5 and TRBJ1-5; 9 bases are shared with TRBD1. V shed 5 bases, J shed 1 base, and the junction held 3 bases outside the gene matches. Germline CDR1 MNHEY, CDR2 SVGAGI. The CDR3 is 15 residues long. CDR3 residues: CASSGTGLSNQPQHF. Here the CDR3 DNA reads TGTGCCAGCAGTGGGACAGGGCTGAGCAATCAGCCCCAGCATTTT.

This clone was seen only a few times. The chain links TRBV18 to TRBJ1-1; the D gene is possibly TRBD1 (5 bases). V shed 1 base and J shed 4 bases, with 10 bases lying between them. Germline V gene lookup returns CDR1 KGHSH and CDR2 LQKENI. This CDR3 has 14 residues. CDR3 DNA: TGTGCCAGCTCACCACAGCAGGGACTCACTGAAGCTTTCTTT. As protein: CASSPQQGLTEAFF.

The sample holds a few counts of this clone. This chain links TRBV27 with TRBJ1-2; D gene ambiguous. The germline CDR1 and CDR2 sequences are MNHEY and SMNVEV (reference sequence). The V and J ends lost 4 bases and 3 bases respectively, with 6 bases between them. The CDR3 consists of 12 residues. Here the CDR3 DNA reads TGTGCCAGCAGTTCAGCCCACTATGGCTACACCTTC. Protein: CASSSAHYGYTF.

V gene TRBV19 combines with J gene TRBJ2-3, with TRBD2 matching over 11 bases. This CDR3 contains 15 residues. V lost 3 bases to trimming and J lost 2 bases; unmatched junction nucleotides: 1. Germline values: CDR1 LNHDA, CDR2 SQIVND (reference sequence). DNA of the CDR3: TGTGCCAGTAGTATTAGCGGGAGGGACACAGATACGCAGTATTTT. Translation gives CASSISGRDTDTQYF. The full variable domain, with the rest looked up from reference TRBV19 and TRBJ2-3, is DGGITQSPKYLFRKEGQNVTLSCEQNLNHDAMYWYRQDPGQGLRLIYYSQIVNDFQKGDIAEGYSVSREKKESFPLTVTSAQKNPTAFYLCASSISGRDTDTQYFGPGTRLTVL.

This rearrangement joins TRBV4-3 to TRBJ2-7, with D possibly TRBD1 on 6 matching bases. Trimming took 1 base from V and 6 from J, leaving 13 bases between them. The CDR3 length is 14 residues. The germline V gene has CDR1 LGHNA and CDR2 YSLEER. The CDR3 sequence: CASSQGRQVGEQYF. The CDR3 DNA reads as TGCGCCAGCAGCCAAGGGAGACAGGTTGGCGAGCAGTACTTC.

V usage is TRBV19 and J usage is TRBJ2-7; the D gene is possibly TRBD1 (6 bases). The length of the CDR3 is 16 residues. The germline CDR1 and CDR2 sequences are LNHDA and SQIVND (reference sequence). The V gene lost 5 bases and the J gene lost 3 bases, with 20 bases spanning the gap. This CDR3 is CASSVQGLSALYEQYF. The CDR3 coding sequence is TGTGCCAGTAGTGTACAGGGATTATCAGCGCTCTACGAGCAGTACTTC.

The chain has TRBV13 and TRBJ1-2, with a possible D match to TRBD1 (5 bases). Trimming cost V 2 bases and J 8 bases, with 12 bases left between them. Looked up from germline, CDR1 is PRHDT and CDR2 is FYEKMQ (reference sequence). The CDR3 is made up of 13 amino acids. CDR3 DNA: TGTGCCAGCAGCTTAACAGGCTTTGGGGGCTACACCTTC. As protein: CASSLTGFGGYTF.

Ten or more counts support this clone. The rearrangement uses TRBV7-2 and TRBJ1-1; possible D gene TRBD1, 5 bases. The V gene's germline CDR1 is SGHTA and CDR2 FQGNSA. This CDR3 spans 13 amino acids. Trimming left V 7 bases short and J 3 bases short, with 12 bases between. CDR3 amino acids: CASTPDTDTEAFF. The DNA of the CDR3 is TGTGCCAGCACCCCGGACACGGACACTGAAGCTTTCTTT.

On this clone: A much larger clonotype is one base distant, so this may be a read error. Other DNA sequences in the same sample also yield this CDR3. The chain carries TRBV5-1 and TRBJ1-5, with D unresolved. V lost 0 bases to trimming and J lost 3 bases, with 4 bases between them. The CDR3 is 13 residues long. CDR1 is SGHRS, CDR2 YFSETQ, per germline. CDR3 amino acids: CASSLDTNQPQHF. CDR3 bases: TGCGCCAGCAGCTTGGACACCAATCAGCCCCAGCATTTT.

This chain joins TRBV2 and TRBJ1-4; D remains ambiguous. The CDR3 has 13 amino acids. CDR1 is SNHLY and CDR2 is FYNNEI in the germline V gene. V dropped 8 bases and J dropped 3 bases, with 10 bases sitting between them. This CDR3 reads CASRRAANEKLFF. For the CDR3, the DNA is TGTGCCAGCCGGAGGGCTGCTAATGAAAAACTGTTTTTT.

In its sample, this clone was seen a few times. This chain joins TRBV19 and TRBJ2-5; maybe TRBD2 (7 bases). This CDR3 comprises 14 residues. Trimming removed 5 bases at V and 2 bases at J, with 12 bases between. Germline V gene lookup returns CDR1 LNHDA and CDR2 SQIVND (reference sequence). This CDR3 reads CASSRGGLQETQYF. CDR3 in DNA: TGTGCCAGTAGTCGCGGGGGCCTTCAAGAGACCCAGTACTTC.

The chain couples TRBV12-5 to TRBJ1-3; D possibly corresponds to TRBD1 (6 bases). Trimming took off 2 bases at V and 8 bases at J, with 13 bases between the two ends. This CDR3 is 14 amino acids long. Germline V lookup: CDR1 LGHNT, CDR2 FRNRAP. CDR3 residues: CASGLLAGEDTIYF. The DNA of the CDR3 is TGTGCTAGTGGTTTGTTGGCAGGGGAAGACACCATATATTTT. The whole variable domain, filled in from reference TRBV12-5 and TRBJ1-3, reads DARVTQTPRHKVTEMGQEVTMRCQPILGHNTVFWYRQTMMQGLELLAYFRNRAPLDDSGMPKDRFSAEMPDATLATLKIQPSEPRDSAVYFCASGLLAGEDTIYFGEGSWLTVV.

CDR3 loop: CASSPGEKGSYEQYF. The CDR3 nucleotides read TGTGCCAGCAGCCCGGGGGAAAAGGGCTCCTACGAGCAGTACTTC. The gene calls are TRBV9 and TRBJ2-7, with D possibly matching TRBD2 (6 bases). With 4 bases removed from V and 0 bases from J, the gap between germline ends came to 14 bases. CDR1 SGDLS and CDR2 YYNGEE come from the germline V gene. This CDR3 has 15 amino acids. The complete variable domain, with remaining parts taken from reference TRBV9 and TRBJ2-7, reads DSGVTQTPKHLITATGQRVTLRCSPRSGDLSVYWYQQSLDQGLQFLIQYYNGEERAKGNILERFSAQQFPDLHSELNLSSLELGDSALYFCASSPGEKGSYEQYFGPGTRLTVT.

J is TRBJ2-3 and V is TRBV19; unclear D gene. With 4 bases removed from V and 8 bases from J, the gap between germline ends came to 13 bases. Germline values: CDR1 LNHDA, CDR2 SQIVND (reference sequence). This CDR3 region has 13 residues. CDR3 coding DNA: TGTGCCAGTAGTACCCGGCAAAAGGGTACGCAGTATTTT. Residues: CASSTRQKGTQYF.

The V gene is TRBV7-2, the J gene TRBJ1-1; D uncertain. Trimming shortened V by 2 bases and J by 5 bases, and 12 bases separated the two germline ends. Germline V gives CDR1 SGHTA, CDR2 FQGNSA. There are 14 residues in the CDR3. CDR3 amino acids: CASSLQRTGTEAFF. CDR3 bases: TGTGCCAGCAGCTTACAAAGGACGGGAACTGAAGCTTTCTTT.